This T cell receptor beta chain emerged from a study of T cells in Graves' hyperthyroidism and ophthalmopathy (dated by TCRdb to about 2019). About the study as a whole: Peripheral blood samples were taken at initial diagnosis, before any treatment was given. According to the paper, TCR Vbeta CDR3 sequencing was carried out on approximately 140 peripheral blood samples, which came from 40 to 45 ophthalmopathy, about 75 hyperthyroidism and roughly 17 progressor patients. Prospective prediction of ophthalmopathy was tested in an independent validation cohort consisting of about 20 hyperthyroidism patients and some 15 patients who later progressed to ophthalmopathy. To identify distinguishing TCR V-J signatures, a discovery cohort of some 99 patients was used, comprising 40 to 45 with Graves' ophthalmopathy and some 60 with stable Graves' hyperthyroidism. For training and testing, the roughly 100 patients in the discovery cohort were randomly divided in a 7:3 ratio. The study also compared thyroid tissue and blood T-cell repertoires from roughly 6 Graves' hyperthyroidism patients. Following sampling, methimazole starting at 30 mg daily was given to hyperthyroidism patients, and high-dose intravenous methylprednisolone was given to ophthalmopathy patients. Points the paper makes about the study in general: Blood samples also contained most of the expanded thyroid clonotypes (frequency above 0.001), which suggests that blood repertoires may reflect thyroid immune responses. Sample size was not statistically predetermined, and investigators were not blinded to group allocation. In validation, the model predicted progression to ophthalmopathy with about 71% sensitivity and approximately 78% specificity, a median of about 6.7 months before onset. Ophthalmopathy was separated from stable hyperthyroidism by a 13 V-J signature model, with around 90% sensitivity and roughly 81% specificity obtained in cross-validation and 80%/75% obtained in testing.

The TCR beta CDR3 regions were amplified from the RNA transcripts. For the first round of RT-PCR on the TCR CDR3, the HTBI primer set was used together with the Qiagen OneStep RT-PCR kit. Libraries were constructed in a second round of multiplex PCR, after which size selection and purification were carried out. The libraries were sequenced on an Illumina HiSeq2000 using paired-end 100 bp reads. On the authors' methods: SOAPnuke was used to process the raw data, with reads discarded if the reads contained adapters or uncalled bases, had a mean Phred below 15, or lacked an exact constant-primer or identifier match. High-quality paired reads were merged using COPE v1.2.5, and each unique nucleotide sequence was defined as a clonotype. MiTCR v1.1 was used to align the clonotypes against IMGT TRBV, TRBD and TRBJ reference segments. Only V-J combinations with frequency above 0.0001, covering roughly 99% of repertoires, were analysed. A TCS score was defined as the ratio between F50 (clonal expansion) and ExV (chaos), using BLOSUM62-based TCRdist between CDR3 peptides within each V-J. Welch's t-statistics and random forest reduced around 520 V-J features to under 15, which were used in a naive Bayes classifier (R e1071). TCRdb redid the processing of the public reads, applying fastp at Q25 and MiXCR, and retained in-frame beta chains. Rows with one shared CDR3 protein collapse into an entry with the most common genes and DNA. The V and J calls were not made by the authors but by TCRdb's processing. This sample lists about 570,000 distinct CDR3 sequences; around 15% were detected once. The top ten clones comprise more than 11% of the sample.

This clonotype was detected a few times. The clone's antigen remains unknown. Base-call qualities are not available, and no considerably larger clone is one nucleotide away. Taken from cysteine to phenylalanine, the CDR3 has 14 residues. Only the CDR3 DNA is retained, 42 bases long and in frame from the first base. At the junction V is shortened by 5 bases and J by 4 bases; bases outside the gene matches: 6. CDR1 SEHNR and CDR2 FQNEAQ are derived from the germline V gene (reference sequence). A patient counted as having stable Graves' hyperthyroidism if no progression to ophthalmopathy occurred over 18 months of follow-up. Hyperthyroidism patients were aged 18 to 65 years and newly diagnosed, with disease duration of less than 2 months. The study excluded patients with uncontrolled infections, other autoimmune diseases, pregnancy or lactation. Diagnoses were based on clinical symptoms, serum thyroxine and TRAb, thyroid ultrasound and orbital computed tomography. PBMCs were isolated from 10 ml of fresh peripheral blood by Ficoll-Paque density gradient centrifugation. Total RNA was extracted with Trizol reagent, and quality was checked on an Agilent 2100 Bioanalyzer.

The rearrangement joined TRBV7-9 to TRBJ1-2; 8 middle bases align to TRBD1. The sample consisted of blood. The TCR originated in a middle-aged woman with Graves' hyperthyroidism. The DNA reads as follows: TGTGCCAGCAGCGCCATTGGGACAGGCTATGGCTACACCTTC. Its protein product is CASSAIGTGYGYTF.